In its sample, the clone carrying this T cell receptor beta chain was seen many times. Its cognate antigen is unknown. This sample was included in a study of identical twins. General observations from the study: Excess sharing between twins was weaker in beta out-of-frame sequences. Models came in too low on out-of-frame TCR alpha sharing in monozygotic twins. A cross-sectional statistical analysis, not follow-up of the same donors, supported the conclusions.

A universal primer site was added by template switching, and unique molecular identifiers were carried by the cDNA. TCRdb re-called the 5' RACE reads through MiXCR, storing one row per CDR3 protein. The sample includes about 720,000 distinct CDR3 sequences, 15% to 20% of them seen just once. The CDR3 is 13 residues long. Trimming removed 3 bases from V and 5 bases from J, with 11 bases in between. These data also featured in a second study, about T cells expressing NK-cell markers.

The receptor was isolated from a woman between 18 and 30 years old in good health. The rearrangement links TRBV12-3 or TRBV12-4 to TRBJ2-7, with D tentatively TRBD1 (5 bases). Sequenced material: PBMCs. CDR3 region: CASSLGLRNEQYF. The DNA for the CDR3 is TGTGCCAGCAGTTTGGGGCTGAGGAACGAGCAGTACTTC.